Reported below is one TCR beta chain. Its antigen has not been determined. The record has no base qualities; no much larger clone is one base away. Germline trimming: 3 bases from V, 8 bases from J; junction bases outside gene matches: 12. The CDR1 and CDR2 encoded by the germline V gene (reference sequence) are LNHDA and SQIVND. The CDR3, from cysteine to phenylalanine, totals 16 residues. This entry keeps only the CDR3 DNA: 48 bases, framed from base 1. These data are taken from a study of blood T cell repertoires in COVID-19 (dated by TCRdb to the early 2020s). A note on the overall study: The collaborator samples originated in the United States, Italy and Spain and spanned the acute and convalescent phases of COVID-19. The material from the prospective study consisted of cDNA or gDNA derived from T cells, B-cell-depleted T cells, or PBMCs. Subjects who had been exposed to COVID-19, were actively infected with it, or had recovered from it provided the deeply sampled blood TCRbeta repertoires that made up the dataset. The repertoires were released in a freely available public database intended as a resource for research on the immune response to SARS-CoV-2. The samples were drawn from the first 160 participants of the ongoing ImmuneRACE study and from over a thousand subjects provided by 6 global collaborators. A de-identified subject ID, COVID-19 status, age in years and sex were almost always included in the sample metadata. HLA class I and class II types, where available, came from metadata supplied by the sample provider rather than from assay-based typing.

Samples from volunteer blood donors who had recovered from COVID-19 were contributed by a second Seattle source. The collaborating institutions used their own protocols to collect whole blood in K2EDTA tubes. Collaborator samples were shipped for TCRbeta analysis as frozen whole blood, isolated PBMCs, or DNA extracted from either sample type. TCRbeta CDR3 regions were amplified from genomic DNA by means of the immunoSEQ Assay, a bias-controlled multiplex PCR. The published analysis was carried out like this. Nucleated cell counts per sample were estimated from amplification of reference gene primers within the assay. Sequence reads were collapsed and filtered to measure the absolute abundance of every unique TCRbeta CDR3 rearrangement. Productive Simpson clonality was computed per sample as the square root of Simpson's diversity index over productive rearrangements. The immuneACCESS repertoire file appears here via TCRdb, limited to in-frame rearrangements. These files lack a portion of the clones; in checked studies, under half of the deficit traces to unresolved V genes, and the cause of the others is not known. Clone size and the V and J calls come from that table; the DNA yielded D and trimming. This sample is represented by some 280,000 clones; approximately 88% of them were singletons. The ten most abundant clones make up roughly 0.96% of the sample.

Broad study findings and their caveats: The quantity of clinical and demographic metadata differed by source and by participant and was supplied without curation.

This TCR was recovered from a woman aged 40 to 49 who had recovered from COVID-19. Sequenced sample: peripheral blood. The sequence is built from TRBV19 and TRBJ2-3; 9 middle bases align to TRBD2. The base sequence is TGTGCCAGTAGTATCGTGATTAGCGGGAGTGAGGGTACGCAGTATTTT. Its product reads: CASSIVISGSEGTQYF.